A selection of T cell receptor beta chains follows, all from one sample in a study of shared clonotypes between healthy human individuals. Clones were read by immunoSEQ multiplex PCR, and TCRdb kept only the in-frame ones, dropping some. Among about 2 million clones listed, over 85% were seen once. The sequenced sample was naive CD4+ T cells sorted from blood. These receptors all come from a man between 18 and 29 years old in good health. Each CDR3 is given with its conserved first and last residue. D genes are given only for firm matches. Size is omitted from some rows. Given values are once, few, many or a class for expanded clones.

>TRBV5-6|.|once|TRBJ1-2
CASSLPLYGYTF
TGTGCCAGCAGTTTACCCCTCTATGGCTACACCTTC
>TRBV5-6|.|.|TRBJ2-7
CASSLDRSSYEQYF
TGTGCCAGCAGTCTCGACAGGAGCTCCTACGAGCAGTACTTC
>TRBV27|TRBD1|.|TRBJ2-2
CASSTPDRGIETGELFF
TGTGCCAGCAGTACCCCGGACAGGGGGATTGAGACCGGGGAGCTGTTTTTT
>TRBV7-8|TRBD1|.|TRBJ1-2
CASSQHAGGYYGYTF
TGTGCCAGCAGCCAACATGCAGGGGGATACTATGGCTACACCTTC
>TRBV6-1|TRBD1|.|TRBJ1-2
CASSDPGQWDYGYTF
TGTGCCAGCAGTGACCCGGGACAGTGGGACTATGGCTACACCTTC
>TRBV15|TRBD1|.|TRBJ2-7
CATSRVRQGSHEQYF
TGTGCCACCAGCAGAGTACGACAGGGCTCACACGAGCAGTACTTC
>TRBV18|TRBD2|.|TRBJ2-7
CASSSFFGLAGDAEQYF
TGTGCCAGCTCTTCCTTTTTCGGACTAGCGGGAGATGCCGAGCAGTACTTC
>TRBV15|.|.|TRBJ1-1
CATSRVADTEAFF
TGTGCCACCAGCAGAGTGGCGGACACTGAAGCTTTCTTT
>TRBV28|TRBD1|.|TRBJ1-3
CASSSTGFGSGNTIYF
TGTGCCAGCAGTTCGACAGGGTTTGGCTCTGGAAACACCATATATTTT
>TRBV7-9|.|.|TRBJ2-3
CASSLAVGGSADTQYF
TGTGCCAGCAGCTTAGCAGTGGGAGGTAGCGCAGATACGCAGTATTTT
>TRBV19|.|few|TRBJ1-4
CASSPGHAEKLFF
TGTGCCAGTAGTCCAGGACATGCGGAAAAACTGTTTTTT
>TRBV9|TRBD2|once|TRBJ2-5
CASSSRLAGGQETQYF
TGTGCCAGCAGCTCCCGACTAGCGGGGGGGCAAGAGACCCAGTACTTC
>TRBV28|.|.|TRBJ1-5
CASSSTGKGNQPQHF
TGTGCCAGCAGTTCTACGGGTAAAGGCAATCAGCCCCAGCATTTT
>TRBV30|.|once|TRBJ1-5
CAWRALGGDSNQPQHF
TGTGCCTGGAGGGCCCTGGGCGGAGATTCCAATCAGCCCCAGCATTTT
>TRBV30|.|.|TRBJ1-1
CAWSGGDTEAFF
TGTGCCTGGAGTGGGGGGGACACTGAAGCTTTCTTT
>TRBV9|TRBD1|.|TRBJ1-6
CASSAGQMNNSPLHF
TGTGCCAGCAGCGCGGGACAGATGAATAATTCACCCCTCCACTTT
>TRBV9|.|.|TRBJ1-6
CASSEITYNSPLHF
TGTGCCAGCAGCGAAATAACTTACAATTCACCCCTCCACTTT
>TRBV6-6|.|.|TRBJ1-4
CATRGGSYSEELFF
TGTGCCACCCGCGGGGGCAGTTATAGTGAGGAACTGTTTTTT
>TRBV20-1|.|.|TRBJ2-7
CSAEVYYEQYF
TGCAGTGCTGAAGTCTACTACGAGCAGTACTTC
>TRBV10-3|TRBD2|.|TRBJ2-1
CAISLAGLAQGQFF
TGTGCCATCAGCCTAGCGGGACTAGCCCAGGGGCAGTTCTTC
>TRBV18|TRBD1|.|TRBJ2-7
CASSNRDREGEQYF
TGTGCCAGCTCAAACCGGGACAGGGAGGGCGAGCAGTACTTC
>TRBV28|.|.|TRBJ1-2
CASSQLGTAYGNGYTF
TGTGCCAGCAGTCAACTTGGGACCGCCTATGGAAATGGCTACACCTTC
>TRBV25-1|.|.|TRBJ2-5
CASSESMGQETQYF
TGTGCCAGCAGTGAATCGATGGGTCAAGAGACCCAGTACTTC
>TRBV27|.|.|TRBJ2-3
CASSSGRTYTDTQYF
TGTGCCAGCAGTTCGGGGAGGACGTACACAGATACGCAGTATTTT
>TRBV5-1|.|few|TRBJ2-2
CASSSANTGELFF
TGCGCCAGCAGCTCGGCAAACACCGGGGAGCTGTTTTTT
>TRBV5-1|.|.|TRBJ2-7
CASSWQTLSYEQYF
TGCGCCAGCAGCTGGCAAACGTTGTCCTACGAGCAGTACTTC
>TRBV4-1|.|.|TRBJ1-6
CASSQFLGISSYNSPLHF
TGCGCCAGCAGCCAATTTCTTGGGATTAGCTCCTATAATTCACCCCTCCACTTT
>TRBV28|.|.|TRBJ1-1
CASFKAGIVEAFF
TGTGCCAGCTTCAAAGCAGGGATAGTTGAAGCTTTCTTT
>TRBV10-1|.|.|TRBJ1-1
CASSDNPNTEAFF
TGCGCCAGCAGTGATAACCCGAACACTGAAGCTTTCTTT
>TRBV2|TRBD1|.|TRBJ2-7
CASRQGGYEQYF
TGTGCCAGCAGACAGGGGGGCTACGAGCAGTACTTC
>TRBV2|TRBD1|.|TRBJ1-3
CASREDRAGGNTIYF
TGTGCCAGCAGGGAAGACAGGGCGGGAGGAAACACCATATATTTT
>TRBV18|.|.|TRBJ1-1
CASSPQEISVVIMNTEAFF
TGTGCCAGCTCACCACAGGAAATCAGCGTCGTAATCATGAACACTGAAGCTTTCTTT
>TRBV18|TRBD1|.|TRBJ2-5
CASSPLGQGAFETQYF
TGTGCCAGCTCACCTCTAGGACAGGGGGCATTTGAGACCCAGTACTTC
>TRBV10-3|.|.|TRBJ2-5
CAISGGIRQTQYF
TGTGCCATCAGTGGCGGAATCCGACAGACCCAGTACTTC
>TRBV6-5|.|.|TRBJ2-7
CASSYSPGRGVYEQYF
TGTGCCAGCAGTTACTCCCCAGGGCGGGGAGTCTACGAGCAGTACTTC
>TRBV19|.|.|TRBJ1-5
CASSSTDSNQPQHF
TGTGCCAGTAGTTCGACAGATAGCAATCAGCCCCAGCATTTT
>TRBV4-1|TRBD2|.|TRBJ2-4
CASSPTGTTQNIQYF
TGCGCCAGCAGCCCCACCGGGACTACGCAAAACATTCAGTACTTC
>TRBV5-1|.|.|TRBJ2-7
CASNKGRFAQGSSYEQYF
TGCGCCAGCAATAAGGGACGGTTTGCCCAGGGAAGCTCCTACGAGCAGTACTTC
>TRBV6-4|TRBD2|.|TRBJ2-3
CASSDSGERDTDTQYF
TGTGCCAGCAGTGACTCGGGGGAGCGGGATACAGATACGCAGTATTTT
>TRBV7-9|TRBD1|once|TRBJ2-5
CASSPGTGGGETQYF
TGTGCCAGCAGCCCCGGGACAGGAGGAGGAGAGACCCAGTACTTC
>TRBV4-1|.|once|TRBJ1-2
CASSQAHLQSRYGYTF
TGCGCCAGCAGCCAAGCTCATTTACAGAGCCGCTATGGCTACACCTTC
>TRBV5-1|.|.|TRBJ2-7
CASSLRGAPVEEQYF
TGCGCCAGCAGCTTGCGAGGGGCCCCGGTGGAGGAGCAGTACTTC
>TRBV10-3|TRBD1|once|TRBJ1-2
CAISEDRGSGYTF
TGTGCCATCAGTGAAGACAGGGGCTCTGGCTACACCTTC
>TRBV9|.|once|TRBJ2-2
CASSPLNGELFF
TGTGCCAGCAGCCCCCTAAACGGGGAGCTGTTTTTT
>TRBV7-2|TRBD2|.|TRBJ2-7
CASSDYSGGGQYEQYF
TGTGCCAGCAGCGACTATAGCGGGGGAGGCCAGTACGAGCAGTACTTC
>TRBV5-1|.|.|TRBJ1-1
CASSLAGSGLRMNTEAFF
TGCGCCAGCAGCTTGGCGGGCTCCGGACTACGGATGAACACTGAAGCTTTCTTT
>TRBV29-1|.|.|TRBJ2-1
CSVEDRVTRDEQFF
TGCAGCGTTGAAGATCGGGTGACACGAGATGAGCAGTTCTTC